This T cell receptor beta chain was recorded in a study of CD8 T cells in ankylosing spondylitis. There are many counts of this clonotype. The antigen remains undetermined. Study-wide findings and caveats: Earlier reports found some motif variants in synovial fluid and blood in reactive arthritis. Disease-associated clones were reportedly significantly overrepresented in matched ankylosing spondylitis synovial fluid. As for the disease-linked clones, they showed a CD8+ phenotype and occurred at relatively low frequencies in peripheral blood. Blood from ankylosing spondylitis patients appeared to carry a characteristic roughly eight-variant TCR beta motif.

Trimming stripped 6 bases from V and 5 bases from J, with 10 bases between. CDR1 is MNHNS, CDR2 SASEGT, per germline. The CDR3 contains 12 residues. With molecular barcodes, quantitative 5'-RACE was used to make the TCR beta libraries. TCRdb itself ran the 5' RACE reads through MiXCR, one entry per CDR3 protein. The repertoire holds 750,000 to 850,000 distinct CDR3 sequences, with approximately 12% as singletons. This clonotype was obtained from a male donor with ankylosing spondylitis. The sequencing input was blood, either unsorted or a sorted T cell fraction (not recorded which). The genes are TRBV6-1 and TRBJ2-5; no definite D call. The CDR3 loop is CASSPLTETQYF. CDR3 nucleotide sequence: TGTGCCAGCAGCCCTCTGACTGAGACCCAGTACTTC.